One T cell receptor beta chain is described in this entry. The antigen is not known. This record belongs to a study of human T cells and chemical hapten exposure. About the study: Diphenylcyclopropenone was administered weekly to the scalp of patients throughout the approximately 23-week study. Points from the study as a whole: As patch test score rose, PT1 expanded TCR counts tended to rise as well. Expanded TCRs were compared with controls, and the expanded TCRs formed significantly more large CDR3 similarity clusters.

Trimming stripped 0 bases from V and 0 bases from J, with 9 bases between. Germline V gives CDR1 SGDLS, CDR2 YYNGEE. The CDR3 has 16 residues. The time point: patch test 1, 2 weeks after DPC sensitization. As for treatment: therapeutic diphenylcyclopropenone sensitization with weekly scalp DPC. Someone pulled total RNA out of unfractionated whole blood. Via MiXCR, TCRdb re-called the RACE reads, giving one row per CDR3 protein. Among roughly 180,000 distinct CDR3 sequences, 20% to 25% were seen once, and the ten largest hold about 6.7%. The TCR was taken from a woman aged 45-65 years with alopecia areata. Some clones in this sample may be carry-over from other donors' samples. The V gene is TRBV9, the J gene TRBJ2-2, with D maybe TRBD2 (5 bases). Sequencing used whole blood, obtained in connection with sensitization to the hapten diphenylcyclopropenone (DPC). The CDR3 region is CASSVGGAANTGELFF. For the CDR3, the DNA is TGTGCCAGCAGCGTAGGGGGAGCAGCGAACACCGGGGAGCTGTTTTTT.